This T cell receptor beta chain was captured by sequencing in a study of shared T cell receptors in the human thymus. The CDR3 consists of 16 residues. Germline lookup yields CDR1 SGHTA and CDR2 FQGNSA. Unmatched junction bases numbered 6, after V lost 2 bases and J lost 5 bases. Assay: immunoSEQ multiplex PCR; the TCRdb copy retains only in-frame clones and omits some. The sample includes 700,000 to 750,000 clones, over 75% seen only once; the top ten take 0.0095% to 0.013%. The same sample was also used in a study of human thymus T cells.

Sequencing used thymocytes. The receptor was isolated from a girl in the first two years of life with a congenital heart defect. This chain joins TRBV7-2 and TRBJ2-1; TRBD2 matches 10 bases. The CDR3 region is CASSLSHTSGDNEQFF. The CDR3 DNA reads TGTGCCAGCAGCTTATCCCATACTAGCGGGGACAATGAGCAGTTCTTC.